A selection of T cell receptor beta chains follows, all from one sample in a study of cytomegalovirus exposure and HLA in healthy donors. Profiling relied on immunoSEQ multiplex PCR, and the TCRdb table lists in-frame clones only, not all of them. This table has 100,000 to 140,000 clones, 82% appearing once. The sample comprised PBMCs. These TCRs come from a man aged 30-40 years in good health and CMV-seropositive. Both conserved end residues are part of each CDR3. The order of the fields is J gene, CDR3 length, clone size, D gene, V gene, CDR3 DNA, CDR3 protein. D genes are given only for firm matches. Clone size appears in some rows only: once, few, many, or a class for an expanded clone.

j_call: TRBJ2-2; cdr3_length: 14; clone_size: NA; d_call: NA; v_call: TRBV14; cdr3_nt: TGTGCCAGCAGCCGACAGGTGAACACCGGGGAGCTGTTTTTT; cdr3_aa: CASSRQVNTGELFF
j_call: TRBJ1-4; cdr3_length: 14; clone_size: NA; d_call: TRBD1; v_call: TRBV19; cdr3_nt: TGTGCCAGTACCCAGGACAGGGGTATTGAAAAACTGTTTTTT; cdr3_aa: CASTQDRGIEKLFF
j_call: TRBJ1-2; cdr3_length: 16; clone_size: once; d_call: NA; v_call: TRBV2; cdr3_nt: TGTGCCAGCAGGGCCCCCTATGCGGATGCGGCCTATGGCTACACCTTC; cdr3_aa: CASRAPYADAAYGYTF
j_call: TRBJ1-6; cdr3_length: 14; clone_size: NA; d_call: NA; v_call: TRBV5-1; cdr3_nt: TGCGCCAGCAAACCGGACGGGAATAATTCACCCCTCCACTTT; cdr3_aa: CASKPDGNNSPLHF
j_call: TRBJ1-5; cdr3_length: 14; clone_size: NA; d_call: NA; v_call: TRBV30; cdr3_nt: TGTGCCTGGAGTCCGGGACAAGGGTGGTTGCCCCAGCATTTT; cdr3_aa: CAWSPGQGWLPQHF
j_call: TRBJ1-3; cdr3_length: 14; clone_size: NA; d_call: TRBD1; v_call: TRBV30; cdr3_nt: TGTGCCTGGGGCGGGGGACAGGGGGCAAACACCATATATTTT; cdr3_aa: CAWGGGQGANTIYF
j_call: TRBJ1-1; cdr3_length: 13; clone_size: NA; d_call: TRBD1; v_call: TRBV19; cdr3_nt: TGTGCCAGTGGGGGACAGGGTGTCACTGAAGCTTTCTTT; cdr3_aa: CASGGQGVTEAFF
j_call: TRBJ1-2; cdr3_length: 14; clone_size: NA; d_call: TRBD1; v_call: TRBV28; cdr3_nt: TGTGCCAGCAGTTCCCCCCGGGACAGGCCAAGCTACACCTTC; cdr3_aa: CASSSPRDRPSYTF
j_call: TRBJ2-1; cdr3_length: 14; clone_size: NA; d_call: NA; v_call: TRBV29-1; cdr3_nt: TGCAGCGTTGAAGGCCTAGAGGGCCTCAATGAGCAGTTCTTC; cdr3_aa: CSVEGLEGLNEQFF
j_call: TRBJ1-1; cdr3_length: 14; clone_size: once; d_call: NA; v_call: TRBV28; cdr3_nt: TGTGCCAGCAGTTCGAGTTTTGTGAACACTGAAGCTTTCTTT; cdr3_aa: CASSSSFVNTEAFF
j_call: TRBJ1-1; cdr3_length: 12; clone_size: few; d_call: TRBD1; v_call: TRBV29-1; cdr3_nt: TGCAGCGTTGTCAGGGACAGGGCAAAAGCTTTCTTT; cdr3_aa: CSVVRDRAKAFF
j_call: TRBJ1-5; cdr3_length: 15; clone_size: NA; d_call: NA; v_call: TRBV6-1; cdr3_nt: TGTGCCAGCAGTGAAGGCCAGGTGAGCAATCAGCCCCAGCATTTT; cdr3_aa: CASSEGQVSNQPQHF
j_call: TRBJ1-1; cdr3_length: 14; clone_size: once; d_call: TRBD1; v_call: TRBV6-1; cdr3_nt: TGTGCCAGCAGTGAACCTCGACAGGGATTTGAAGCTTTCTTT; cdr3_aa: CASSEPRQGFEAFF
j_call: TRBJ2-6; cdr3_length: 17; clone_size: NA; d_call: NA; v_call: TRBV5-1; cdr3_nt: TGCGCCAGCAGCCGGACCCTGGGTGCTCTGGGGGCCAACGGCCTGACTTTC; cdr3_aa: CASSRTLGALGANGLTF
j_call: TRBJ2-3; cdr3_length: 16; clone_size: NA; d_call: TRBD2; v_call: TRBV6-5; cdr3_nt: TGTGCCAGCAGTTCATTAGCGGGGGGATACACAGATACGCAGTATTTT; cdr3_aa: CASSSLAGGYTDTQYF
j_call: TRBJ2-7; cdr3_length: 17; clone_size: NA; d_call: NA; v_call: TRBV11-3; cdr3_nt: TGTGCCAGCAGCTTAGTTCGCAGGGGGGCGATTCGGAGCGAGCAGTACTTC; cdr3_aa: CASSLVRRGAIRSEQYF
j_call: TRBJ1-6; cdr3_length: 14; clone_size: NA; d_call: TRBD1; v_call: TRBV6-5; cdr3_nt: TGTGCCAGCAGTTCCACAGGGGGCGGATCACCCCTCCACTTT; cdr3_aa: CASSSTGGGSPLHF
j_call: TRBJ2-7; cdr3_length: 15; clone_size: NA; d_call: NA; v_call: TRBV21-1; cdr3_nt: TGTGCCAGCAGCACCTCTAACGGACTAGCGGGCGAGCAGTACTTC; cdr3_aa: CASSTSNGLAGEQYF
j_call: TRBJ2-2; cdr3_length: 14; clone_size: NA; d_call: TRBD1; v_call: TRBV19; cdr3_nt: TGTGCCAGTCAGGGACAGTCGAACACCGGGGAGCTGTTTTTT; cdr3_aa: CASQGQSNTGELFF
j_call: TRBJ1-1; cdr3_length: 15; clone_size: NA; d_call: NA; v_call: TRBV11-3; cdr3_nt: TGTGCCAGCAGACCGGGGGGGGGCGAGAACACTGAAGCTTTCTTT; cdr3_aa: CASRPGGGENTEAFF
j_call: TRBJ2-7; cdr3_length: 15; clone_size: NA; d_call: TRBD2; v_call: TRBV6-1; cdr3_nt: TGTGCCAGCAGCGGGGGGGGACACAGGGTCTACGAGCAGTACTTC; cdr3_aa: CASSGGGHRVYEQYF
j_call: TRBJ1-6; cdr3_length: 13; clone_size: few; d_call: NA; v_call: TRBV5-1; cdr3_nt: TGCGCCAACTGCCCGGCGGGTGGGCCACCCCTCCACTTT; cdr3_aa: CANCPAGGPPLHF
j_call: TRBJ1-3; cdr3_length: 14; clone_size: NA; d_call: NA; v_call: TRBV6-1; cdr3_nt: TGTGCCAGCAGTGGGGGGGTGGCAGGAAACACCATATATTTT; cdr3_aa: CASSGGVAGNTIYF